These 3 T cell receptor beta chains were all obtained from the same sample, sequenced in a study of control samples from healthy donors and cancer patients. Using immunoSEQ multiplex PCR, the repertoire was profiled, and TCRdb retains in-frame clones only, with some absent. The sample lists some 120,000 clones, about 92% occurring once. Material for sequencing was PBMCs. The receptor set was obtained from a middle-aged man with head and neck cancer.

The chain combines TRBV6-5 with TRBJ1-6; D perhaps matches TRBD1 (5 bases). The germline V gene encodes CDR1 MNHEY and CDR2 SVGAGI. The CDR3 covers 13 residues. Trimming shortened V by 9 bases and J by 4 bases, and 10 bases separated the two germline ends. DNA of the CDR3: TGTGCCAGTCAGGGCCCGTATAATTCACCCCTCCACTTT. Encoded protein: CASQGPYNSPLHF.

This clone was counted a few times. The rearrangement uses TRBV25-1 and TRBJ1-3; D remains ambiguous. V was cut by 5 bases and J by 0 bases, with 14 bases left in between. Germline-derived CDR1 and CDR2 are MGHDK and SYGVNS. The CDR3 runs to 16 residues. The chain's CDR3 is CASSFGGLISGNTIYF. The DNA for the CDR3 is TGTGCCAGCAGTTTCGGCGGACTGATCTCTGGAAACACCATATATTTT.

The rearrangement links TRBV3-1 (or the pseudogene TRBV3-2) to TRBJ2-2; D might be TRBD1 (5 bases). V lost 4 bases and J 5 bases, leaving 11 bases between the germline ends. The CDR3 is 14 amino acids. CDR1 and CDR2 from the germline V gene are LGHDT and YNNKEL (reference sequence). CDR3 sequence (DNA): TGTGCCAGCAGCCTCCATGGGGCGACCGGGGAGCTGTTTTTT. It encodes CASSLHGATGELFF.